This T cell receptor (beta chain) was recorded in a study of shared clonotypes between healthy human individuals. The CDR3 has 15 amino acids. The germline CDR1 and CDR2 sequences are SNHLY and FYNNEI. The V end was cut by 6 bases, the J end by 5 bases, with 19 bases between. The protocol was immunoSEQ multiplex PCR, while the TCRdb copy is restricted to in-frame clones and leaves out a portion. The repertoire includes under 300,000 clones, 60% to 70% of them detected once, and approximately 10% sits in the top ten. Sequenced material: memory CD4+ T cells sorted from blood. Subset given: CD45RA-negative fraction. V is TRBV2 and J is TRBJ1-2, with D possibly being TRBD1 (5 bases). The TCR was taken from a man aged 25-45 years in good health. CDR3 DNA sequence: TGTGCCAGCAGAGAGGGGAGCAGCATACTATATGGCTACACCTTC. It yields the protein CASREGSSILYGYTF.